These 8 T cell receptor beta chains were sequenced from one sample in a study of shared clonotypes between healthy human individuals (dated by TCRdb to about 2020). Preparation of the library involved the immunoSEQ multiplex PCR assay. Not all clones reach the TCRdb copy of this immuneACCESS table, which keeps in-frame sequences only. Checked studies attribute under half of the gap to unresolved V genes and leave the rest unexplained. The sample contains a few million clones, less than 95% of them found a single time. The ten largest make up around 0.4% of the sample. The sample was naive CD4+ T cells from PBMCs. Taken with the paper, the label for cell subset or site translates to: CD45RA+ positively selected. The receptors were sampled from a man aged 18 to 35 in good health. Some clones in this sample may be carry-over from other donors' samples.

The V call is TRBV4-2, the J call TRBJ2-1, with D possibly being TRBD1 (6 bases). V shed 3 bases and J shed 0 bases, with 24 bases lying between them. The CDR3 has 20 amino acids. CDR1 and CDR2 from the germline V gene are LGHNA and YNFKEQ. Here the CDR3 reads CASSQRREQGGRPSYNEQFF. In nucleotides, the CDR3 is TGTGCCAGCAGCCAGAGGCGTGAACAGGGCGGCCGGCCCTCCTACAATGAGCAGTTCTTC.

The chain uses TRBV7-2 and TRBJ2-5; D uncertain. CDR3 size: 13 residues. Germline V CDR1 and CDR2: SGHTA, FQGNSA. Trimming removed 2 bases from V and 2 bases from J, with 6 bases in between. CDR3 sequence reads: CASSLMLQETQYF. The DNA for the CDR3 is TGTGCCAGCAGCTTAATGCTTCAAGAGACCCAGTACTTC.

The chain couples TRBV27 to TRBJ2-1; 12 positions agree with TRBD2. The CDR3 contains 14 residues. Germline V gene lookup returns CDR1 MNHEY and CDR2 SMNVEV (reference sequence). Unmatched junction bases numbered 6, after V lost 3 bases and J lost 12 bases. The CDR3 here is CASSFGLAGPGQFF. The CDR3 nucleotides read TGTGCCAGCAGTTTCGGACTAGCGGGGCCGGGGCAGTTCTTC.

This chain uses TRBV11-2 with TRBJ2-3, with 12 bases aligning to TRBD2. The CDR3 totals 20 residues. Looked up from germline, CDR1 is SGHAT and CDR2 is FQNNGV. V trimming: 0 bases; J trimming: 4 bases; junction bases outside the gene matches: 14. The CDR3 reads CASSLDFSLGLAGLADTQYF. CDR3 sequence (DNA): TGTGCCAGCAGCTTAGATTTTTCTCTCGGACTAGCGGGATTAGCAGATACGCAGTATTTT.

Concerning this clone itself: Other DNA sequences in the sample encode the same CDR3. The V call is TRBV25-1, the J call TRBJ1-2; tentative D call: TRBD1 (5 bases). CDR3 length equals 12 residues. V lost 4 bases and J lost 8, with 11 bases in between. CDR1 is MGHDK and CDR2 is SYGVNS in the germline V gene. CDR3 sequence reads: CASSGGLGGYTF. For the CDR3, the DNA is TGTGCCAGCAGTGGGGGACTCGGGGGCTACACCTTC.

The V gene is TRBV27, the J gene TRBJ1-1, with D possibly TRBD1 on 5 matching bases. The CDR3 has 17 residues. CDR1 and CDR2 (germline): MNHEY, SMNVEV (reference sequence). The germline V and J ends were trimmed by 6 bases and 0 bases, with 20 bases remaining between them. This CDR3 reads CASSKGREMGVNTEAFF. CDR3 DNA sequence: TGTGCCAGCAGCAAGGGTAGGGAGATGGGGGTGAACACTGAAGCTTTCTTT.

This clone came up a few times. The chain combines TRBV28 with TRBJ1-3; a possible D gene is TRBD1 (5 bases). Germline V gives CDR1 MDHEN, CDR2 SYDVKM. The CDR3 has 14 residues. V gave up 3 bases and J gave up 4 bases, with 10 bases separating them. The CDR3 nucleotides are TGTGCCAGCAGTTTTGCAGGGATCGGAAACACCATATATTTT. Translated: CASSFAGIGNTIYF.

The chain employs TRBV30 and TRBJ2-1, with 9 nucleotides matching TRBD2. Germline values: CDR1 GTSNPN, CDR2 SVGIG (reference sequence). This CDR3 contains 20 residues. V was pared by 0 bases and J by 8 bases, with 23 bases of the junction left unmatched. CDR3 amino acids: CAWSVGYLGSGSSSADEQFF. Written as DNA, the CDR3 is TGTGCCTGGAGTGTAGGGTATCTAGGTAGCGGGAGTTCGAGTGCCGATGAGCAGTTCTTC.